These T cell receptor beta chains were read from a single sample in a study of regulatory T cells in long-lasting Graves disease. TCRdb reprocessed the multiplex PCR reads with MiXCR, giving one entry per CDR3 protein. The sample consists of about 380,000 distinct CDR3 sequences, around 16% of them appearing once. The material was peripheral blood mononuclear cells (PBMCs), obtained at new diagnosis, from a patient treated with antithyroid drugs. Receptors originate from a female donor with Graves disease. Both conserved end residues are part of each CDR3. D genes are given only for firm matches. Some rows have no size entry. The others give once, few or many, or a class for an expanded clone.

v_gene: TRBV20-1
d_gene: TRBD1
j_gene: TRBJ1-6
abundance: -
CDR3nt: TGCAGTGCAGATACAGGGGTCTATAATTCACCCCTCCACTTT
CDR3aa: CSADTGVYNSPLHF

v_gene: TRBV19
d_gene: TRBD1
j_gene: TRBJ2-1
abundance: -
CDR3nt: TGTGCCAGTAGTCGTCCGGACAGGGGCTACAATGAGCAGTTCTTC
CDR3aa: CASSRPDRGYNEQFF

v_gene: TRBV12-3/TRBV12-4
d_gene: -
j_gene: TRBJ1-3
abundance: many
CDR3nt: TGTGCCAGCAGTTTAAAGGCACACTCTGGAAACACCATATATTTT
CDR3aa: CASSLKAHSGNTIYF

v_gene: TRBV15
d_gene: TRBD2
j_gene: TRBJ2-2
abundance: few
CDR3nt: TGTGCCACCAGCAGAAACCGAGGACTAGCGGGAGAGGGGAACACCGGGGAGCTGTTTTTT
CDR3aa: CATSRNRGLAGEGNTGELFF

v_gene: TRBV2
d_gene: -
j_gene: TRBJ2-5
abundance: many
CDR3nt: TGTGCCAGCAGTGGATTCGAAGAGACCCAGTACTTC
CDR3aa: CASSGFEETQYF

v_gene: TRBV12-3/TRBV12-4
d_gene: -
j_gene: TRBJ1-2
abundance: -
CDR3nt: TGTGCCAGCAGCCCCTCCCGACAGATACCTTATGGCTACACCTTC
CDR3aa: CASSPSRQIPYGYTF

v_gene: TRBV5-4
d_gene: -
j_gene: TRBJ2-6
abundance: few
CDR3nt: TGTGCCAGCAGCTTCTTCGCCCAGGGTACTGGGGCCAACGTCCTGACTTTC
CDR3aa: CASSFFAQGTGANVLTF

v_gene: TRBV12-3/TRBV12-4
d_gene: -
j_gene: TRBJ2-1
abundance: many
CDR3nt: TGTGCCAGCAGCCCCCCCGGGGCGGGAAGAGGGTACAATGAGCAGTTCTTC
CDR3aa: CASSPPGAGRGYNEQFF

v_gene: TRBV5-1
d_gene: -
j_gene: TRBJ1-2
abundance: many
CDR3nt: TGCGCCAGCAGCGACGTCTCTGAAGCTAACTATGGCTACACCTTC
CDR3aa: CASSDVSEANYGYTF

v_gene: TRBV28
d_gene: -
j_gene: TRBJ1-1
abundance: many
CDR3nt: TGTGCCAGCAGTTTAACCCCTCCACAGGGTGTAACTGAAGCTTTCTTT
CDR3aa: CASSLTPPQGVTEAFF

v_gene: TRBV24-1
d_gene: TRBD2
j_gene: TRBJ2-1
abundance: -
CDR3nt: TGTGCCACCAGTGAAGCGGCGGGAGGGCGGAGCTCCTACAATGAGCAGTTCTTC
CDR3aa: CATSEAAGGRSSYNEQFF

v_gene: TRBV11-2
d_gene: -
j_gene: TRBJ2-2
abundance: many
CDR3nt: TGTGCCAGCAGCTTAGAGAGCTCGGCGCGCACCGGGGAGCTGTTTTTT
CDR3aa: CASSLESSARTGELFF

v_gene: TRBV29-1
d_gene: TRBD1
j_gene: TRBJ2-5
abundance: many
CDR3nt: TGCAGCGGAGACAGGGGGGGAGAGACCCAGTACTTC
CDR3aa: CSGDRGGETQYF

v_gene: TRBV4-2
d_gene: -
j_gene: TRBJ2-5
abundance: many
CDR3nt: TGTGCCAGCAGCCAACAGTGGGACAACCAAGAGACCCAGTACTTC
CDR3aa: CASSQQWDNQETQYF

v_gene: TRBV2
d_gene: TRBD1
j_gene: TRBJ2-7
abundance: many
CDR3nt: TGTGCCACTCCACTACCTCTTACAGGGGGCGGCTACGAGCAGTACTTC
CDR3aa: CATPLPLTGGGYEQYF

v_gene: TRBV28
d_gene: -
j_gene: TRBJ2-2
abundance: many
CDR3nt: TGTGCCAGCAGTTCGGCACCGGGGGATTCACGTGCGAACACCGGGGAGCTGTTTTTT
CDR3aa: CASSSAPGDSRANTGELFF

v_gene: TRBV9
d_gene: -
j_gene: TRBJ2-3
abundance: -
CDR3nt: TGTGCCAGCAGCGTTGACTACACAGATACGCAGTATTTT
CDR3aa: CASSVDYTDTQYF

v_gene: TRBV20-1
d_gene: -
j_gene: TRBJ1-2
abundance: many
CDR3nt: TGCAGTGCTTTTCGTCAGAGCGGCTACACCTTC
CDR3aa: CSAFRQSGYTF

v_gene: TRBV19
d_gene: -
j_gene: TRBJ1-1
abundance: few
CDR3nt: TGTGCCAGTAGTATGTGGGCTGAAGCTTTCTTT
CDR3aa: CASSMWAEAFF

v_gene: TRBV25-1
d_gene: -
j_gene: TRBJ2-5
abundance: -
CDR3nt: TGTGCCAGCAGTGAATCGGGGCGAGAGACCCAGTACTTC
CDR3aa: CASSESGRETQYF

v_gene: TRBV20-1
d_gene: -
j_gene: TRBJ2-1
abundance: -
CDR3nt: TGCAGTGCTAGAGATCCACAGGGAGTGTTTAATGAGCAGTTCTTC
CDR3aa: CSARDPQGVFNEQFF

v_gene: TRBV5-1
d_gene: TRBD2
j_gene: TRBJ2-5
abundance: many
CDR3nt: TGCGCCAGCAGCTTGGTTCGGACTAGCGGACAGCAGACCCAGTACTTC
CDR3aa: CASSLVRTSGQQTQYF

v_gene: TRBV7-2
d_gene: -
j_gene: TRBJ2-5
abundance: many
CDR3nt: TGTGCCAGCAGTCTCGGGGGGACCCAGTACTTC
CDR3aa: CASSLGGTQYF

v_gene: TRBV27
d_gene: -
j_gene: TRBJ1-5
abundance: few
CDR3nt: TGTGCCAGCTCTCCGACGGATAGCAATCAGCCCCAGCATTTT
CDR3aa: CASSPTDSNQPQHF

v_gene: TRBV7-2
d_gene: -
j_gene: TRBJ1-2
abundance: many
CDR3nt: TGTGCCAGCAGCTTAGGCAGGGAAACTGATGACTACACCTTC
CDR3aa: CASSLGRETDDYTF

v_gene: TRBV7-2
d_gene: -
j_gene: TRBJ1-4
abundance: -
CDR3nt: TGTGCCAGCTCAAACCGGGGCAGGGGCAGTGAAAAACTGTTTTTT
CDR3aa: CASSNRGRGSEKLFF

v_gene: TRBV20-1
d_gene: -
j_gene: TRBJ2-7
abundance: few
CDR3nt: TGCAGTGCTAGTGGTAGGGGTCTCTACGAGCAGTACTTC
CDR3aa: CSASGRGLYEQYF

v_gene: TRBV7-8
d_gene: -
j_gene: TRBJ2-1
abundance: many
CDR3nt: TGTGCCAGCAGCTCAGGGGATGAGCAGTTCTTC
CDR3aa: CASSSGDEQFF

v_gene: TRBV6-5
d_gene: -
j_gene: TRBJ2-3
abundance: -
CDR3nt: TGTGCCAGCAGTTACCCAAGCGCAGATACGCAGTATTTT
CDR3aa: CASSYPSADTQYF

v_gene: TRBV20-1
d_gene: -
j_gene: TRBJ2-2
abundance: many
CDR3nt: TGCAGTGCTCCTCATAACCTAGTTTCCACCGGGGAGCTGTTTTTT
CDR3aa: CSAPHNLVSTGELFF

v_gene: TRBV4-2
d_gene: TRBD2
j_gene: TRBJ2-1
abundance: many
CDR3nt: TGTGCCAGCAGCCAAGGAGGCGGGAGGGCCCTCTATGAGCAGTTCTTC
CDR3aa: CASSQGGGRALYEQFF

v_gene: TRBV10-3
d_gene: -
j_gene: TRBJ1-1
abundance: many
CDR3nt: TGTGCCATCAGTGAGAAGTTGGTGGGGCGAGGCACTGAAGCTTTCTTT
CDR3aa: CAISEKLVGRGTEAFF

v_gene: TRBV27
d_gene: -
j_gene: TRBJ1-2
abundance: many
CDR3nt: TGTGCCAGCAGTTTACGAGGGTTCGGCTACACCTTC
CDR3aa: CASSLRGFGYTF

v_gene: TRBV9
d_gene: -
j_gene: TRBJ2-7
abundance: few
CDR3nt: TGTGCCAGCAGCGTAGGCGTAAGCGGAGGTGGAAGCTCCTACGAGCAGTACTTC
CDR3aa: CASSVGVSGGGSSYEQYF

v_gene: TRBV14
d_gene: -
j_gene: TRBJ2-3
abundance: many
CDR3nt: TGTGCCAGCAGCCCTACGACTGGGGTGGCAGATACGCAGTATTTT
CDR3aa: CASSPTTGVADTQYF

v_gene: TRBV15
d_gene: -
j_gene: TRBJ2-3
abundance: many
CDR3nt: TGTGCCACCAGCAGAGATCGGAGCAGGGCAGATACGCAGTATTTT
CDR3aa: CATSRDRSRADTQYF

v_gene: TRBV30
d_gene: -
j_gene: TRBJ2-3
abundance: many
CDR3nt: TGTGCCTGGACCCGAAAGCGATCCTCAGATACGCAGTATTTT
CDR3aa: CAWTRKRSSDTQYF

v_gene: TRBV30
d_gene: TRBD1
j_gene: TRBJ1-2
abundance: -
CDR3nt: TGTGCCTGGAGTGTTGGAGGGGGCGGCTATGGCTACACCTTC
CDR3aa: CAWSVGGGGYGYTF

v_gene: TRBV12-3/TRBV12-4
d_gene: -
j_gene: TRBJ1-6
abundance: few
CDR3nt: TGTGCCAGCAGCGGAGGGACCCATAATTCACCCCTCCACTTT
CDR3aa: CASSGGTHNSPLHF

v_gene: TRBV5-1
d_gene: -
j_gene: TRBJ1-2
abundance: many
CDR3nt: TGCGCCAGCAGCTTGGTCTGGGACACCTCGAGCAATGGCTACACCTTC
CDR3aa: CASSLVWDTSSNGYTF

v_gene: TRBV5-1
d_gene: -
j_gene: TRBJ2-5
abundance: -
CDR3nt: TGCGCCAGCAGCATCGGGACTGACCAAGAGACCCAGTACTTC
CDR3aa: CASSIGTDQETQYF

v_gene: TRBV20-1
d_gene: -
j_gene: TRBJ2-3
abundance: many
CDR3nt: TGCAGTGCTAGAGTTAGGACCAGGGGAGATACGCAGTATTTT
CDR3aa: CSARVRTRGDTQYF

v_gene: TRBV7-9
d_gene: TRBD1
j_gene: TRBJ2-7
abundance: -
CDR3nt: TGTGCCAGCAGCCCACCCCTCCCGGGACAGCCTAGCTACGAGCAGTACTTC
CDR3aa: CASSPPLPGQPSYEQYF

v_gene: TRBV6-1
d_gene: TRBD1
j_gene: TRBJ1-5
abundance: many
CDR3nt: TGTGCCACCGGGACAGCGTTCAATCAGCCCCAGCATTTT
CDR3aa: CATGTAFNQPQHF

v_gene: TRBV20-1
d_gene: -
j_gene: TRBJ2-7
abundance: many
CDR3nt: TGCAGTGCTAGTGCAGCGCTCGGGATCCGACGCTACGAGCAGTACTTC
CDR3aa: CSASAALGIRRYEQYF

v_gene: TRBV6-5
d_gene: TRBD1
j_gene: TRBJ2-7
abundance: many
CDR3nt: TGTGCCAGCAGTTACGGGGACAGGGAGGACTACGAGCAGTACTTC
CDR3aa: CASSYGDREDYEQYF

v_gene: TRBV29-1
d_gene: TRBD1
j_gene: TRBJ2-7
abundance: -
CDR3nt: TGCAGCGTTGGGTGGGGGACAGGGTCCTACGAGCAGTACTTC
CDR3aa: CSVGWGTGSYEQYF

v_gene: TRBV10-3
d_gene: -
j_gene: TRBJ2-7
abundance: many
CDR3nt: TGTGCCATCAGTGAGGGGGCAGTCTACGAGCAGTACTTC
CDR3aa: CAISEGAVYEQYF

v_gene: TRBV18
d_gene: -
j_gene: TRBJ2-1
abundance: many
CDR3nt: TGTGCCAGCTCACTAGGGGGAGGCCAGCGGGCTCAGCAGTTCTTC
CDR3aa: CASSLGGGQRAQQFF

v_gene: TRBV14
d_gene: -
j_gene: TRBJ2-7
abundance: many
CDR3nt: TGTGCCAGCAGCCAAGGCTACGGATACGAGCAGTACTTC
CDR3aa: CASSQGYGYEQYF

v_gene: TRBV19
d_gene: TRBD1
j_gene: TRBJ1-5
abundance: many
CDR3nt: TGTGCCAGTAGTACCGGGACAGGGTATAATCAGCCCCAGCATTTT
CDR3aa: CASSTGTGYNQPQHF

v_gene: TRBV7-2
d_gene: -
j_gene: TRBJ2-1
abundance: few
CDR3nt: TGTGCCAGCAGCTTAGGTCTTTCTGAGCAGTTCTTC
CDR3aa: CASSLGLSEQFF

v_gene: TRBV4-2
d_gene: TRBD2
j_gene: TRBJ2-1
abundance: few
CDR3nt: TGTGCCAGCAGCCAAGAGATACTAGCGGGGGGGACGGGTAATGAGCAGTTCTTC
CDR3aa: CASSQEILAGGTGNEQFF